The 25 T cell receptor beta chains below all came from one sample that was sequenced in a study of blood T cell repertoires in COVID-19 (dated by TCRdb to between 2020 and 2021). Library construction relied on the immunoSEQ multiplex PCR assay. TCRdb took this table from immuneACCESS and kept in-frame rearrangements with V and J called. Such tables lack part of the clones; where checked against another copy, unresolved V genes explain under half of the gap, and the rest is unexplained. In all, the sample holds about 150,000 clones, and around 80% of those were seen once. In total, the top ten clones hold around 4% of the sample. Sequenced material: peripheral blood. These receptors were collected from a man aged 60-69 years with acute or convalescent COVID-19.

For the CDR3, the DNA is TGTGCCAGCAGCCAAGCCGACCCGGGACTAGCGCGCTTGGCAGATACGCAGTATTTT. This codes for CASSQADPGLARLADTQYF. The V call is TRBV3-1 (or the pseudogene TRBV3-2), the J call TRBJ2-3; 10 positions match TRBD2. CDR3 length: 19 amino acids. Germline V gene data show CDR1 as LGHDT and CDR2 as YNNKEL (reference sequence). V gave up 1 base and J gave up 4 bases; unmatched junction bases: 14.

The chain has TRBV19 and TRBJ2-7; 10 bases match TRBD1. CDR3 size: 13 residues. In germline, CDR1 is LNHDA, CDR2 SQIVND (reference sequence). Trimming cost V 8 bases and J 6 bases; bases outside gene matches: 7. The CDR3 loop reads CASGTGTGAEQYF. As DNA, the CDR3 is TGTGCCAGTGGAACCGGGACAGGGGCCGAGCAGTACTTC.

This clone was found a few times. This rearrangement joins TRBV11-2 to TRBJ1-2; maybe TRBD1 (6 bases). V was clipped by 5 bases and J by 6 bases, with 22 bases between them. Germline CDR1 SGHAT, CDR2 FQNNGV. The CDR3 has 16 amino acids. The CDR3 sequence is CASSTTTGALKDGYTF. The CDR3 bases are TGTGCCAGCAGCACTACGACAGGAGCTCTTAAGGATGGCTACACCTTC.

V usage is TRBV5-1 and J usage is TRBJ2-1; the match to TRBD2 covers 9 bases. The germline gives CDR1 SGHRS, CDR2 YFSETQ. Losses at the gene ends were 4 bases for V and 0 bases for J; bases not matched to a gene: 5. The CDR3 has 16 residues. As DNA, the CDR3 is TGCGCCAGCAGCCCCCTAGCGGGGAGCTCCTACAATGAGCAGTTCTTC. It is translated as CASSPLAGSSYNEQFF.

CDR3 region: CASSLDLSGETQYF. The DNA for the CDR3 is TGTGCCAGCAGCTTAGATCTAAGTGGAGAGACCCAGTACTTC. The gene calls are TRBV11-2 and TRBJ2-5; D is unclear. The germline gives CDR1 SGHAT, CDR2 FQNNGV. Trimming took 0 bases from V and 4 from J, leaving 9 bases between them. The CDR3 consists of 14 residues.

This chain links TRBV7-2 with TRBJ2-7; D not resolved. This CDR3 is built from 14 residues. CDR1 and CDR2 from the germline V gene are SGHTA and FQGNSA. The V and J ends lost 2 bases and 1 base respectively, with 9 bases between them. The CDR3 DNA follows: TGTGCCAGCAGCTTAAGTTGGGCATCCTACGAGCAGTACTTC. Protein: CASSLSWASYEQYF.

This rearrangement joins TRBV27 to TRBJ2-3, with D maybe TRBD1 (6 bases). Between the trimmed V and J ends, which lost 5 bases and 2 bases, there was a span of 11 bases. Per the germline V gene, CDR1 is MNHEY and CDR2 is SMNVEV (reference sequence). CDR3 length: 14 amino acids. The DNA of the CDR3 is TGTGCCAGCAGTCCCGAGGGGGACACAGATACGCAGTATTTT. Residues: CASSPEGDTDTQYF.

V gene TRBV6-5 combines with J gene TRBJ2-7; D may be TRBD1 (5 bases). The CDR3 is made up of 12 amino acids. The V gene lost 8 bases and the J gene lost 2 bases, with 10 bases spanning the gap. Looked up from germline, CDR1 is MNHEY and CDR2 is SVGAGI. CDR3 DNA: TGTGCCAGCGGGCAGGGCCCCTACGAGCAGTACTTC. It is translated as CASGQGPYEQYF.

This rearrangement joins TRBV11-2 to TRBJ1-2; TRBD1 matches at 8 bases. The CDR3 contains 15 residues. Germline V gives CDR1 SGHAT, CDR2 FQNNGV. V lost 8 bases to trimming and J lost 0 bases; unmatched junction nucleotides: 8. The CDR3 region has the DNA TGTGCCAGCGGCCTAGGGACAGGAGCTAACTATGGCTACACCTTC. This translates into CASGLGTGANYGYTF.

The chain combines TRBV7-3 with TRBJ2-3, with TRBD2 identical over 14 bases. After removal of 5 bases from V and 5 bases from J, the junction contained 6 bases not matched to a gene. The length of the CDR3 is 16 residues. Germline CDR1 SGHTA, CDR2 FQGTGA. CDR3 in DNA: TGTGCCAGCAGCACCGGACTAGCGGGAGGAAGAGATACGCAGTATTTT. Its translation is CASSTGLAGGRDTQYF.

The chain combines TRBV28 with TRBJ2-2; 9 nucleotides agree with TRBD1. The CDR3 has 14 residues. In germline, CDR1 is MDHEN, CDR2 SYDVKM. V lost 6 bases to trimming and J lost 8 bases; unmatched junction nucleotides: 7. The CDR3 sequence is CASRRGTGIGELFF. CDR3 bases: TGTGCCAGCAGGAGAGGGACAGGGATAGGGGAGCTGTTTTTT.

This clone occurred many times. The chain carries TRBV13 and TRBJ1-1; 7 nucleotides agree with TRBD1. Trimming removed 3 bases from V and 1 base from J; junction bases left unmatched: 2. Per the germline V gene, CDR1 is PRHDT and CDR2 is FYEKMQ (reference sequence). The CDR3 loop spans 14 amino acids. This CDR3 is CASSLTGTNTEAFF. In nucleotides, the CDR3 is TGTGCCAGCAGCTTGACAGGGACGAACACTGAAGCTTTCTTT.

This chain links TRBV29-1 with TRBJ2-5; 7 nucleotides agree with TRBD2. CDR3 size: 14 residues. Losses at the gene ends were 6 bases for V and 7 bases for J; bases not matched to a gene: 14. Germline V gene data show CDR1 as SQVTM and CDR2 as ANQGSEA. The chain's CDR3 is CSVLRREGQGTQYF. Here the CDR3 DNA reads TGCAGCGTCCTCAGGAGGGAGGGCCAGGGGACCCAGTACTTC.

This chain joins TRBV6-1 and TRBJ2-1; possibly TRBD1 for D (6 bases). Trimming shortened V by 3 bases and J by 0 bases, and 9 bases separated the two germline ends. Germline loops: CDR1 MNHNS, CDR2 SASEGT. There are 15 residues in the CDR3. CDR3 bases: TGTGCCAGCAGTGAGGGACAAGGCTCCTACAATGAGCAGTTCTTC. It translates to CASSEGQGSYNEQFF.

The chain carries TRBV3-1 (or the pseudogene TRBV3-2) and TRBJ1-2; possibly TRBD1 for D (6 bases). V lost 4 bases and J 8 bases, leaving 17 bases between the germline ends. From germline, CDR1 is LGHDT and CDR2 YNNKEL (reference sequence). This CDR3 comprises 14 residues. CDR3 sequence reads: CASSPRDISSGYTF. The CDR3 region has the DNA TGTGCCAGCAGCCCCCGGGACATATCTAGCGGCTACACCTTC.

The CDR3 DNA follows: TGTGCCACCAGTGACCCCACTAGCGGGAGCACAGATACGCAGTATTTT. Its translation is CATSDPTSGSTDTQYF. The rearrangement uses TRBV24-1 and TRBJ2-3, with 9 positions matching TRBD2. The CDR3 consists of 16 residues. CDR1 is KGHDR, CDR2 SFDVKD, per germline. V gave up 4 bases and J gave up 0 bases; unmatched junction bases: 4.

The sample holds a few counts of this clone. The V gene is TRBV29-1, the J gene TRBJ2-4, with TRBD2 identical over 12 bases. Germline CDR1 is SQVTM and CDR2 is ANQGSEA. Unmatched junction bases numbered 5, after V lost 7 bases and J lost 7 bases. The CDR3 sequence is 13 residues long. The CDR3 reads CSARLAGVNIQYF. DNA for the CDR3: TGCAGCGCCCGACTAGCGGGAGTGAACATTCAGTACTTC.

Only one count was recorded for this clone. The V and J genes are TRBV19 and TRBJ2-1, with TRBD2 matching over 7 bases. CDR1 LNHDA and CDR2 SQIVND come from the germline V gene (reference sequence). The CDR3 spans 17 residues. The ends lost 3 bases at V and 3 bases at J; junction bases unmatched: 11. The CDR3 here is CASSMDFPSGVYNEQFF. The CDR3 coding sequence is TGTGCCAGTAGTATGGATTTTCCTAGCGGAGTCTACAATGAGCAGTTCTTC. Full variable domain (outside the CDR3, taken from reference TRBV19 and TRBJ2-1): DGGITQSPKYLFRKEGQNVTLSCEQNLNHDAMYWYRQDPGQGLRLIYYSQIVNDFQKGDIAEGYSVSREKKESFPLTVTSAQKNPTAFYLCASSMDFPSGVYNEQFFGPGTRLTVL.

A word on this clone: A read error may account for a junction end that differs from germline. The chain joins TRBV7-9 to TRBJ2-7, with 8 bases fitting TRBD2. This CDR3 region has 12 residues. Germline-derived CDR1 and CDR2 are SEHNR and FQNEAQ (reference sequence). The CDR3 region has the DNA TGTGCCAGCAGCCTTTCCGGGACTAGAAAAAGCTTC. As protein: CASSLSGTRKSF.

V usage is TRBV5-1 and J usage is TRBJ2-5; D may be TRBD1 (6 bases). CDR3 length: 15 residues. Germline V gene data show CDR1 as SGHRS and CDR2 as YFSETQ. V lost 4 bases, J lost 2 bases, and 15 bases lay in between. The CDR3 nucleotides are TGCGCCAGCAGCGCTAAACCGGGACATCAAGAGACCCAGTACTTC. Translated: CASSAKPGHQETQYF.

CDR3 sequence (DNA): TGTGCCACCAGCAGAGAGAGGACGGGAGGTAATGAGCAGTTCTTC. This codes for CATSRERTGGNEQFF. The gene calls are TRBV15 and TRBJ2-1; 7 bases line up with TRBD2. Germline V gene lookup returns CDR1 LNHNV and CDR2 YYDKDF (reference sequence). This CDR3 has 15 amino acids. Losses at the gene ends were 0 bases for V and 7 bases for J; bases not matched to a gene: 6.

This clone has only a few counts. CDR3 in DNA: TGTGCCAGCAGCTTGGCCACGGGAGGGGTTGGCTACACCTTC. Translating it yields CASSLATGGVGYTF. The chain couples TRBV5-4 to TRBJ1-2; perhaps TRBD1 as D (5 bases). This CDR3 spans 14 amino acids. Germline V gives CDR1 SGHNT, CDR2 YYREEE (reference sequence). Between the trimmed V and J ends, which lost 0 bases and 7 bases, there was a span of 13 bases.

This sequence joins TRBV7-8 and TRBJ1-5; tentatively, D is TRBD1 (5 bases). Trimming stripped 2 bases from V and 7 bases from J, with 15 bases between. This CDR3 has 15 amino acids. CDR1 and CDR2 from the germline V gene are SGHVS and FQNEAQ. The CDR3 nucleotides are TGTGCCAGCAGCTTAACCTGGGGCGCCGGCCAGCCCCAGCATTTT. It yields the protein CASSLTWGAGQPQHF. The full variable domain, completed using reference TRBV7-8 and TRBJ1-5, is GAGVSQSPRYKVAKRGQDVALRCDPISGHVSLFWYQQALGQGPEFLTYFQNEAQLDKSGLPSDRFFAERPEGSVSTLKIQRTQQEDSAVYLCASSLTWGAGQPQHFGDGTRLSIL.

The CDR3 DNA follows: TGTGCCAGCAGCTTAGATGCAAACGGGGGCTACACCTTC. It translates to CASSLDANGGYTF. The chain links TRBV7-8 to TRBJ1-2; D ambiguous. Between the trimmed V and J ends, which lost 1 base and 8 bases, there was a span of 11 bases. Germline V gene sequence: CDR1 SGHVS, CDR2 FQNEAQ. The CDR3 is made up of 13 amino acids.

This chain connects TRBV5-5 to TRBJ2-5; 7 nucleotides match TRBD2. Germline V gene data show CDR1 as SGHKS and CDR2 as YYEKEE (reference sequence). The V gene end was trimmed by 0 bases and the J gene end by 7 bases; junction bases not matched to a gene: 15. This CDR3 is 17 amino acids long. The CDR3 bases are TGTGCCAGCAGCTTGGATCCGTCGCGGGCGGGGGATGGGACCCAGTACTTC. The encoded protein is CASSLDPSRAGDGTQYF. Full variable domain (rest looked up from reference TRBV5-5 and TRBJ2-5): DAGVTQSPTHLIKTRGQQVTLRCSPISGHKSVSWYQQVLGQGPQFIFQYYEKEERGRGNFPDRFSARQFPNYSSELNVNALLLGDSALYLCASSLDPSRAGDGTQYFGPGTRLLVL.